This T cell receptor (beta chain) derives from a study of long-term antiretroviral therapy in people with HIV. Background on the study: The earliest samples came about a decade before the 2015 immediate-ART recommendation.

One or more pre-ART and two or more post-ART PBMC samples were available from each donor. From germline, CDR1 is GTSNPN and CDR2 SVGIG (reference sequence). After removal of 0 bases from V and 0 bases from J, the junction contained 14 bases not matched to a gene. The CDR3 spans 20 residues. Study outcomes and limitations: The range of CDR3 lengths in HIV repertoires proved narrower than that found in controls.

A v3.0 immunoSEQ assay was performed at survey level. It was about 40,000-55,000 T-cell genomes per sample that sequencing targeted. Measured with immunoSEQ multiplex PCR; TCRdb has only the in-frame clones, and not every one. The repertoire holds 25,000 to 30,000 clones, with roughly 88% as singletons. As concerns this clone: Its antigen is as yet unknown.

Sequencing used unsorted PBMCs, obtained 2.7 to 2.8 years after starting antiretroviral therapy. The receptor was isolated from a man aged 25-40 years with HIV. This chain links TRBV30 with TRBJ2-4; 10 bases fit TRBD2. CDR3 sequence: CAWSVRLAGADRLAKNIQYF. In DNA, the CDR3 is TGTGCCTGGAGTGTACGGCTAGCGGGGGCCGATCGACTAGCCAAAAACATTCAGTACTTC.